The 5 T cell receptor beta chains below were found in one sample sequenced in a study of T cell responses to AZD1222 COVID-19 vaccine. Only in-frame clones appear in the TCRdb table, and some are missing; sequencing was by immunoSEQ multiplex PCR. This table has approximately 70,000 clones, around four fifths appearing once. The specimen was peripheral blood, collected on day 0 of AZD1222 vaccination. The receptors come from an adult in good health.

J is TRBJ1-2 and V is TRBV30, with D perhaps matching TRBD1 (6 bases). The germline CDR1 and CDR2 sequences are GTSNPN and SVGIG (reference sequence). V lost 1 base to trimming and J lost 3 bases, with 15 bases between them. The CDR3 runs 15 residues. CDR3 sequence reads: CAWSAGAGRYYGYTF. The CDR3, as DNA: TGTGCCTGGAGTGCAGGGGCCGGTCGATACTATGGCTACACCTTC.

The V call is TRBV6-1, the J call TRBJ1-5, with D perhaps matching TRBD1 (5 bases). The ends were cut back, 2 bases at V and 6 bases at J, with 14 bases in the middle. The CDR3 loop spans 15 amino acids. Germline V gene lookup returns CDR1 MNHNS and CDR2 SASEGT. CDR3 DNA: TGTGCCAGCAGTGAATGGAACAGGCCGGGTCAGCCCCAGCATTTT. Translated: CASSEWNRPGQPQHF.

The rearrangement joins TRBV6-2 or TRBV6-3 to TRBJ1-6; no clear D gene. CDR1 MNHEY and CDR2 SVGEGT come from the germline V gene. Trimming shortened V by 3 bases and J by 10 bases, and 16 bases separated the two germline ends. This CDR3 is built from 15 residues. The CDR3 is CASSYRAQRESPLHF. DNA for the CDR3: TGTGCCAGCAGTTATCGGGCCCAGAGGGAATCACCCCTCCACTTT.

Worth noting for this clone: The junction and the germline gene differ at one end; a read error may be behind it. This chain connects TRBV7-7 to TRBJ2-5, with 9 bases identical to TRBD2. The CDR3 is made up of 15 amino acids. CDR1 is SSHAT, CDR2 FNYEAQ, per germline (reference sequence). CDR3 bases: TGTGCTAGCAGCATGGGACTAGCAGGGAAAGAGACCCAGTACTTC. This gives the protein CASSMGLAGKETQYF.

This clone is a singleton in its sample. The chain recombines TRBV11-3 with TRBJ1-1, with D unresolved. V was trimmed by 1 base and J by 5 bases, leaving 8 bases between them. CDR1 and CDR2 (germline): SGHNT, YENEEA. The CDR3 has 13 residues. This CDR3 reads CASSLGPLTEAFF. In nucleotides, the CDR3 is TGTGCCAGCAGCTTAGGGCCGTTAACTGAAGCTTTCTTT. The full variable domain, in which reference TRBV11-3 and TRBJ1-1 provide the parts outside the CDR3, is EAGVVQSPRYKIIEKKQPVAFWCNPISGHNTLYWYLQNLGQGPELLIRYENEEAVDDSQLPKDRFSAERLKGVDSTLKIQPAELGDSAVYLCASSLGPLTEAFFGQGTRLTVV.